These 3 T cell receptor beta chains were sequenced from one sample in a study of identical twins. TCRdb called the 5' RACE reads again in MiXCR, with one record for every CDR3 protein. Among approximately 1.8 million distinct CDR3 sequences listed, around 33% were seen once. The specimen was cord blood. Receptors were obtained from a newborn girl in good health.

The chain employs TRBV5-1 and TRBJ2-1; 11 bases fit TRBD2. The CDR3 runs to 17 residues. Germline V CDR1 and CDR2: SGHRS, YFSETQ. Unmatched junction bases numbered 8, after V lost 3 bases and J lost 3 bases. In nucleotides, the CDR3 is TGCGCCAGCAGCTCCGGACTACTAGCGGGAGTCTACAATGAGCAGTTCTTC. Translation gives CASSSGLLAGVYNEQFF. Supplemented by reference TRBV5-1 and TRBJ2-1, the full variable domain reads KAGVTQTPRYLIKTRGQQVTLSCSPISGHRSVSWYQQTPGQGLQFLFEYFSETQRNKGNFPGRFSGRQFSNSRSEMNVSTLELGDSALYLCASSSGLLAGVYNEQFFGPGTRLTVL.

The sample holds a few counts of this clonotype. One end of the junction does not line up with germline, which may come from a read error. V and J are TRBV20-1 and TRBJ1-4; D not certain. The CDR3 is 13 amino acids. CDR1 and CDR2 (germline): DFQATT, SNEGSKA (reference sequence). The CDR3 bases are TGCGGTGCTCTAGCTGCAACTAATGAAAAACTGTTTTTT. The encoded protein is CGALAATNEKLFF.

This clonotype appeared a few times. The V gene is TRBV20-1, the J gene TRBJ1-2, with a weak D call TRBD1 (6 bases). The V end lost 2 bases, the J end lost 8 bases, and 21 bases lay between the germline ends. The germline V gene encodes CDR1 DFQATT and CDR2 SNEGSKA (reference sequence). CDR3 length: 15 residues. CDR3 protein: CSARLSGTRGGGYTF. CDR3 nucleotides: TGCAGTGCTAGACTCTCCGGGACAAGGGGCGGCGGCTACACCTTC.